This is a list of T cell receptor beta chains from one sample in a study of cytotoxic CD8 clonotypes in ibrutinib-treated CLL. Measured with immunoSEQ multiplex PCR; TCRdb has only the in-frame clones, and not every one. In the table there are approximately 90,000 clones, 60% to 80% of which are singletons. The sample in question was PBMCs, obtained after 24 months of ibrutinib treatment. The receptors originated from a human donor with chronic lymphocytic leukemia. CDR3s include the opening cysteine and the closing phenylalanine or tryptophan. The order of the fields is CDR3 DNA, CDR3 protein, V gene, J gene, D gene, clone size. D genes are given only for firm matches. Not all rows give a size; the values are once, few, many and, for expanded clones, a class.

TGTGCCAGCAGTGAGAATACAGGGGGCACCTCTGGAAACACCATATATTTT	CASSENTGGTSGNTIYF	TRBV6-1	TRBJ1-3	TRBD1	.
TGTGCCAGCAGTGTTACCGGGACCGTAAATGAAAAACTGTTTTTT	CASSVTGTVNEKLFF	TRBV6-1	TRBJ1-4	.	.
TGTGCCATCAGTGCTCCGGGGGTAGGCTATGGCTACACCTTC	CAISAPGVGYGYTF	TRBV10-3	TRBJ1-2	.	.
TGCGCCAGCAGCTTCACCCAGGGCGCAGGGGCCTACGAGCAGTACTTC	CASSFTQGAGAYEQYF	TRBV5-1	TRBJ2-7	.	.
TGTGCCTGGAGTAGCCGGGAGACGCAGTTCTTC	CAWSSRETQFF	TRBV30	TRBJ2-1	.	once
TGTGCCAGCAGTTACTCCCTATCTTCAGATACGCAGTATTTT	CASSYSLSSDTQYF	TRBV6-5	TRBJ2-3	.	many
TGTGCCAGCAGCTTACTATCATTAGCCAAAAACATTCAGTACTTC	CASSLLSLAKNIQYF	TRBV7-9	TRBJ2-4	.	.
TGTGCCAGCAGTTTCTCGGGGAACACTGAAGCTTTCTTT	CASSFSGNTEAFF	TRBV27	TRBJ1-1	.	.
TGTGCCGCAGGTAGACTAGCGGGAGGATACGAGCAGTACTTC	CAAGRLAGGYEQYF	TRBV28	TRBJ2-7	TRBD2	.
TGTGCCAGCTCACGCGGACAGGGCAAAGAGGCCCAGTACTTC	CASSRGQGKEAQYF	TRBV18	TRBJ2-5	TRBD1	.
TGTGCCAGCAGCAGGGCAGGGGCCTACGAGCAGTACTTC	CASSRAGAYEQYF	TRBV21-1	TRBJ2-7	.	.
TGTGCCGAGAGCCGAAAGGGGCTTTACTACGAGCAGTACTTC	CAESRKGLYYEQYF	TRBV30	TRBJ2-7	.	once
TGTGCCAGCAGCGACGAAGACGGCCATCCCTCCTACAATGAGCAGTTCTTC	CASSDEDGHPSYNEQFF	TRBV9	TRBJ2-1	.	.
TGTGCCAGCAGCTACCGGGGGATACACACCGGGGAGCTGTTTTTT	CASSYRGIHTGELFF	TRBV11-2	TRBJ2-2	.	.
TGTGCCAGCAGCTTAGCGTTGGGCTGGAGCTCTGGAAACACCATATATTTT	CASSLALGWSSGNTIYF	TRBV7-8	TRBJ1-3	.	.
TGTGCCAGCAGCAAATGGGCGCATTTT	CASSKWAHF	TRBV21-1	TRBJ1-5	.	.
TGCGCCAGCAGGTCGGGCTACGAGCAGTACTTC	CASRSGYEQYF	TRBV5-1	TRBJ2-7	.	.
TGTGCCAGCAGTCAGGAGGTCGGAGGGAATGAAAAACTGTTTTTT	CASSQEVGGNEKLFF	TRBV7-9	TRBJ1-4	.	.
TGTGCCAGCTCACCATCAGGGGGCTACGAGCAGTACTTC	CASSPSGGYEQYF	TRBV18	TRBJ2-7	TRBD1	.
TGTGCCTGGAATCCACGGGCAGGGGGAATGAAGGGGTCTGGAAACACCATATATTTT	CAWNPRAGGMKGSGNTIYF	TRBV30	TRBJ1-3	TRBD1	.
TGTGCCAGTAGTCTCCTCGACAGGACCCATCAGCCCCAGCATTTT	CASSLLDRTHQPQHF	TRBV19	TRBJ1-5	.	medium-sized
TGTGCCAGCTCACCAAGAAGCGGGGATTACAATGAGCAGTTCTTC	CASSPRSGDYNEQFF	TRBV18	TRBJ2-1	TRBD2	once
TGTGCCAGCAGGTGGGACAGGGTTCGGACCGGGGAGCTGTTTTTT	CASRWDRVRTGELFF	TRBV6-6	TRBJ2-2	TRBD1	few
TGTGCCAGCAGCCAAGGGGGGGGCGCTTCTTACGAGCAGTACTTC	CASSQGGGASYEQYF	TRBV7-7	TRBJ2-7	.	.
TGTGCCAGCAGCTTAGGTTCGGGGCATGAGCAGTTCTTC	CASSLGSGHEQFF	TRBV11-3	TRBJ2-1	.	.
TGTGCCAGCAGCTTAGCCGCGAACACCGGGGAGCTGTTTTTT	CASSLAANTGELFF	TRBV7-6	TRBJ2-2	.	.
TGTGCCAGCAGCGTAGATTCAGGGGGCGGTACTGATGAGACCCAGTACTTC	CASSVDSGGGTDETQYF	TRBV9	TRBJ2-5	TRBD1	.
TGTGCCAGCAGCCACCGTGGGGCCCTGCGGGGGGGCAGCACAGATACGCAGTATTTT	CASSHRGALRGGSTDTQYF	TRBV7-9	TRBJ2-3	TRBD2	.
TGTGCCAGCAGCTTAGTTAGTACAGCCCAAGGAGAAAAACTGTTTTTT	CASSLVSTAQGEKLFF	TRBV7-9	TRBJ1-4	.	.
TGTGCCACCCTCCAGGTTTCTGGAAACACCATATATTTT	CATLQVSGNTIYF	TRBV10-3	TRBJ1-3	.	.
TGTGCCAGCTCACCCCGGGTTGGGACAGGGTCGCACGAGCAGTACTTC	CASSPRVGTGSHEQYF	TRBV18	TRBJ2-7	TRBD1	.